Sequencing of this T cell receptor (beta chain) was carried out in a study of OX40 agonist ivuxolimab in advanced cancers. Background on the study: The dose-escalation cohort had hepatocellular carcinoma, melanoma, renal cell or head and neck cancer.

The germline V gene has CDR1 SGDLS and CDR2 YYNGEE. V was cut by 4 bases and J by 7 bases, with 23 bases left in between. This CDR3 region has 17 residues. Study-wide results and caveats: Those patients achieving a partial response at 0.1-3.0 mg/kg showed among the lowest clonal expansion. It was also the case that some nonresponders had low normalized T-cell clonal expansion.

The assay was immunoSEQ multiplex PCR, and TCRdb's table has in-frame clones only and misses some. The sample has about 50,000 clones, approximately 89% seen once. Sampling of blood occurred at baseline, cycle 4 day 1, and cycle 7 day 1. Concerning this clone itself: Its matching antigen is unknown.

The sequence was collected from an adult with an advanced solid tumor such as melanoma, head and neck, liver or kidney cancer. The starting material was CD4+ or CD8+ T cells sorted from blood, obtained in a trial of the OX40 agonist ivuxolimab. The chain carries TRBV9 and TRBJ2-2; a weak D match, TRBD1 (6 bases). In nucleotides, the CDR3 is TGTGCCAGCAGCCTAGGCCGGGAACAGGGCTTGAGCGGGGAGCTGTTTTTT. Translated, it gives CASSLGREQGLSGELFF. Based on the CDR3 plus reference TRBV9 and TRBJ2-2, the full variable domain is DSGVTQTPKHLITATGQRVTLRCSPRSGDLSVYWYQQSLDQGLQFLIQYYNGEERAKGNILERFSAQQFPDLHSELNLSSLELGDSALYFCASSLGREQGLSGELFFGEGSRLTVL.